The 25 T cell receptor beta chains below all came from one sample that was sequenced in a study of spatial heterogeneity in lung cancer. Time point: sample taken at primary tumor resection. Whole RNA was taken from tumor, nontumor lung or frozen PBMC; it was then sequenced unsorted. One entry per CDR3 protein results from TCRdb running MiXCR on the 5' RACE reads. The sample lists about 82,000 distinct CDR3 sequences, around an eighth occurring once. The source material was PBMCs, sampled at surgery. The receptors were sampled from a male donor with early-stage non-small cell lung cancer.

The chain joins TRBV29-1 to TRBJ2-5; TRBD2 matches 8 bases. Germline V gives CDR1 SQVTM, CDR2 ANQGSEA. This CDR3 comprises 14 residues. With 7 bases clipped from V and 1 base from J, the junction kept 8 bases outside the gene matches. DNA of the CDR3: TGCAGCGCGGGAGGGACCCGGCCCCAAGAGACCCAGTACTTC. Translating gives CSAGGTRPQETQYF.

This clonotype is classed as medium-sized. The rearrangement joins TRBV7-9 to TRBJ2-5; 7 bases line up with TRBD1. Germline assignment: CDR1 SEHNR and CDR2 FQNEAQ (reference sequence). Trimming cost V 5 bases and J 4 bases; bases outside gene matches: 4. CDR3 length: 13 amino acids. The CDR3: CASSRTGAETQYF. The CDR3, as DNA: TGTGCCAGCAGCCGGACAGGCGCAGAGACCCAGTACTTC.

This clonotype was recorded at least ten times. The rearrangement links TRBV7-9 to TRBJ1-2, with 9 bases that match TRBD1. Germline values: CDR1 SEHNR, CDR2 FQNEAQ (reference sequence). Germline trimming cut 4 bases from V and 8 bases from J; bases unmatched to any gene: 29. The CDR3 contains 21 residues. The CDR3 loop is CASSSSSTPPHRGQGTYGYTF. CDR3 in DNA: TGTGCCAGCAGCTCAAGCTCTACACCCCCCCACAGGGGACAGGGAACGTACGGCTACACCTTC.

This clonotype has only a few counts. The V call is TRBV7-2, the J call TRBJ2-4, with D perhaps being TRBD1 or TRBD2 (5 bases each). Germline-derived CDR1 and CDR2 are SGHTA and FQGNSA. The CDR3 is made up of 17 amino acids. V was clipped by 4 bases and J by 3 bases, with 19 bases between them. The CDR3 coding sequence is TGTGCCAGCAGCTCGACCTTATTGACTGGGGGCAAAAACATTCAGTACTTC. This encodes CASSSTLLTGGKNIQYF.

This clonotype was picked up a small number of times. V usage is TRBV5-1 and J usage is TRBJ1-2; no reliable D call. Per the germline V gene, CDR1 is SGHRS and CDR2 is YFSETQ. CDR3 size: 15 residues. V lost 0 bases and J lost 9, with 18 bases in between. The CDR3 nucleotides read TGCGCCAGCAGCTTGGCAGGAGGGAGCGGAGATAGCTACACCTTC. It yields the protein CASSLAGGSGDSYTF.

A few counts support this clonotype. V usage is TRBV12-3 or TRBV12-4 and J usage is TRBJ2-7; 12 bases are shared with TRBD1. CDR3 length: 14 amino acids. Losses at the gene ends were 4 bases for V and 2 bases for J; bases not matched to a gene: 0. The CDR3 reads CASSWDRGPYEQYF. As DNA, the CDR3 is TGTGCCAGCAGTTGGGACAGGGGGCCCTACGAGCAGTACTTC.

CDR3 sequence: CSDRQDGYTF. CDR3 in DNA: TGCAGCGACCGTCAGGATGGCTACACCTTC. The V and J genes are TRBV29-1 and TRBJ1-2; no reliable D call. Deletions cut 7 bases from V and 6 bases from J, with 9 bases between. The germline gives CDR1 SQVTM, CDR2 ANQGSEA. This CDR3 has 10 amino acids.

This chain connects TRBV20-1 to TRBJ2-7; no clear D. The CDR3 has 12 amino acids. Germline lookup yields CDR1 DFQATT and CDR2 SNEGSKA (reference sequence). V gave up 1 base and J gave up 3 bases, with 7 bases separating them. CDR3 sequence (DNA): TGCAGTGCTAGAGTACAGAACTACGAGCAGTACTTC. As protein: CSARVQNYEQYF.

The rearrangement links TRBV30 to TRBJ2-3; the match to TRBD2 covers 11 bases. Germline assignment: CDR1 GTSNPN and CDR2 SVGIG (reference sequence). This CDR3 is 15 amino acids long. V dropped 0 bases and J dropped 4; count of bases not matched to a gene: 3. The CDR3 here is CAWSVASGGSDTQYF. The DNA for the CDR3 is TGTGCCTGGAGTGTAGCTAGCGGGGGGTCAGATACGCAGTATTTT.

The J gene is TRBJ2-1, the V gene TRBV29-1, with unresolved D. This CDR3 is built from 14 residues. The V gene lost 5 bases and the J gene lost 1 base, with 12 bases spanning the gap. CDR1 is SQVTM, CDR2 ANQGSEA, per germline. The CDR3 DNA sequence: TGCAGCGTTCCCCGACCGGTTTCCTACAATGAGCAGTTCTTC. As protein: CSVPRPVSYNEQFF.

This chain connects TRBV14 to TRBJ1-1; 7 bases fit TRBD1. Germline V gene sequence: CDR1 SGHDN, CDR2 FVKESK. V was pared by 4 bases and J by 5 bases, with 4 bases of the junction left unmatched. CDR3 size: 13 residues. Here the CDR3 reads CASSPGGWTEAFF. DNA of the CDR3: TGTGCCAGCAGCCCAGGGGGTTGGACTGAAGCTTTCTTT.

This clonotype was found a few times. V usage is TRBV11-2 and J usage is TRBJ2-6; the D gene is possibly TRBD1 (7 bases). In germline, CDR1 is SGHAT, CDR2 FQNNGV. The CDR3 spans 13 residues. Trimming took off 5 bases at V and 10 bases at J, with 12 bases between the two ends. The CDR3 loop reads CASSRGTVNVLTF. CDR3 DNA: TGTGCCAGCAGCCGCGGGACAGTAAACGTCCTGACTTTC.

The CDR3 protein is CATRPGQGTDTQYF. The CDR3 coding sequence is TGTGCCACCAGACCGGGACAGGGTACAGATACGCAGTATTTT. V is TRBV2 and J is TRBJ2-3, with 9 nucleotides matching TRBD1. The V gene end was trimmed by 10 bases and the J gene end by 3 bases; junction bases not matched to a gene: 8. The CDR3 spans 14 residues. Germline CDR1 and CDR2: SNHLY and FYNNEI. The full variable domain, in which reference TRBV2 and TRBJ2-3 provide the parts outside the CDR3, is EPEVTQTPSHQVTQMGQEVILRCVPISNHLYFYWYRQILGQKVEFLVSFYNNEISEKSEIFDDQFSVERPDGSNFTLKIRSTKLEDSAMYFCATRPGQGTDTQYFGPGTRLTVL.

The J gene is TRBJ1-5, the V gene TRBV2; 7 positions match TRBD1. J gave up 4 bases and V 6 bases, and 6 bases lay outside the gene matches. Germline V gene data show CDR1 as SNHLY and CDR2 as FYNNEI. This CDR3 comprises 14 residues. As DNA, the CDR3 is TGTGCCAGCAGGACAGGGCGGGGGAATCAGCCCCAGCATTTT. It codes for CASRTGRGNQPQHF.

This sequence joins TRBV5-1 and TRBJ1-4, with D maybe TRBD1 (5 bases). The CDR3 is 14 amino acids. The V and J ends lost 3 bases and 8 bases respectively, with 14 bases between them. Germline CDR1 SGHRS, CDR2 YFSETQ. CDR3 DNA: TGCGCCAGCAGCTATGGACAATTGGAGGAAAAACTGTTTTTT. Protein: CASSYGQLEEKLFF.

The chain links TRBV7-2 to TRBJ1-5; D perhaps matches TRBD1 (5 bases). Trimming removed 3 bases from V and 0 bases from J, with 15 bases in between. The germline V gene encodes CDR1 SGHTA and CDR2 FQGNSA. The CDR3 has 17 amino acids. The CDR3 here is CASSLMGLPNSNQPQHF. DNA of the CDR3: TGTGCCAGCAGCTTGATGGGACTCCCGAATAGCAATCAGCCCCAGCATTTT.

This clonotype turned up a few times. This sequence joins TRBV2 and TRBJ1-1; D is unclear. CDR1 is SNHLY, CDR2 FYNNEI, per germline. The CDR3 covers 11 residues. The V and J ends lost 8 bases and 3 bases respectively, with 7 bases between them. The CDR3 coding sequence is TGTGCCAGCCTCAGGTACACTGAAGCTTTCTTT. Protein product: CASLRYTEAFF.

V usage is TRBV7-3 and J usage is TRBJ2-1, with 11 bases identical to TRBD2. V was pared by 4 bases and J by 9 bases, with 8 bases of the junction left unmatched. Per the germline V gene, CDR1 is SGHTA and CDR2 is FQGTGA. CDR3 size: 15 residues. In DNA form, the CDR3 reads TGTGCCAGCAGCTCGATAGCGGGAGGGCCAGTTGAGCAGTTCTTC. Translating it yields CASSSIAGGPVEQFF.

The gene calls are TRBV5-1 and TRBJ2-7, with no clear D. V lost 1 base and J 3 bases, leaving 11 bases between the germline ends. Germline V gene sequence: CDR1 SGHRS, CDR2 YFSETQ. The CDR3 covers 14 residues. CDR3: CASSLNWHLYEQYF. As DNA, the CDR3 is TGCGCCAGCAGCTTGAACTGGCACCTCTACGAGCAGTACTTC.

The chain combines TRBV10-3 with TRBJ1-6, with D possibly being TRBD1 (6 bases). Per germline, CDR1 ENHRY and CDR2 SYGVKD. The CDR3 consists of 16 residues. Trimming removed 6 bases from V and 0 bases from J, with 12 bases in between. The CDR3: CAIRGAVDSYNSPLHF. CDR3 DNA sequence: TGTGCCATCAGGGGGGCCGTCGACTCCTATAATTCACCCCTCCACTTT.

This clonotype showed up just a few times. V usage is TRBV28 and J usage is TRBJ2-1, with 8 bases identical to TRBD2. CDR3 length: 15 residues. The V gene end was trimmed by 4 bases and the J gene end by 6 bases; junction bases not matched to a gene: 8. The germline V gene encodes CDR1 MDHEN and CDR2 SYDVKM. CDR3 nucleotide sequence: TGTGCCAGCAGTTCTCGAGCGGGAGTAGGCAATGAGCAGTTCTTC. Its translation is CASSSRAGVGNEQFF.

This clonotype came up a few times. CDR3 DNA: TGCGCCAGCAGCCAAGGGCCCAGGGGGGAAGATGAGCAGTTCTTC. As protein: CASSQGPRGEDEQFF. V usage is TRBV4-1 and J usage is TRBJ2-1; tentatively, D is TRBD1 (7 bases). The CDR3 length is 15 residues. Germline V gives CDR1 MGHRA, CDR2 YSYEKL. The ends were cut back, 1 base at V and 8 bases at J, with 15 bases in the middle.

This rearrangement joins TRBV7-6 to TRBJ2-7; 8 positions match TRBD2. This CDR3 has 12 residues. Germline CDR1 reads SGHVS; CDR2 reads FNYEAQ. With V trimmed by 5 bases and J by 5 bases, 2 bases remained unmatched. In DNA, the CDR3 is TGTGCCAGCAGCCTACTAGCGGACGAGCAGTACTTC. Translation gives CASSLLADEQYF.

This clonotype has a handful of counts. V gene TRBV3-1 combines with J gene TRBJ2-1; TRBD2 aligns across 12 bases. V lost 4 bases to trimming and J lost 7 bases; unmatched junction nucleotides: 11. Germline-derived CDR1 and CDR2 are LGHDT and YNNKEL (reference sequence). This CDR3 spans 17 amino acids. Here the CDR3 reads CASSLGASGGAENEQFF. The CDR3 region has the DNA TGTGCCAGCAGCCTCGGAGCTAGCGGGGGGGCCGAGAATGAGCAGTTCTTC.

The chain carries TRBV6-2 or TRBV6-3 and TRBJ2-2; D is perhaps TRBD2 (6 bases). Per germline, CDR1 MNHEY and CDR2 SVGEGT. The CDR3 consists of 15 residues. With 6 bases removed from V and 6 bases from J, the gap between germline ends came to 17 bases. The CDR3 reads CASSLTGTLSGELFF. CDR3 in DNA: TGTGCCAGCAGCCTAACCGGGACTCTATCCGGGGAGCTGTTTTTT.